Below, one T cell receptor (beta chain) is given with its context. The antigen it binds to is not known. Base-call qualities are not available, and no considerably larger clone is one nucleotide away. The sample originates from a study of blood T cell repertoires in COVID-19 (dated by TCRdb to between 2020 and 2021). Broadly, across the study: Samples covering the acute and convalescent phases of COVID-19 were provided by collaborators in the United States, Italy and Spain. The prospective study material was composed of cDNA or gDNA derived from T cells, B-cell-depleted T cells, or PBMCs. Subjects who had been exposed to COVID-19, were actively infected with it, or had recovered from it provided the deeply sampled blood TCRbeta repertoires that made up the dataset. A freely available public database, intended as a resource for researchers studying the immune response to SARS-CoV-2, is where the repertoires were released. The samples were drawn from the first 160 participants of the ongoing ImmuneRACE study and from under 1,500 subjects provided by 6 global collaborators. The sample metadata nearly always contained a de-identified subject ID, COVID-19 status, age in years and sex. Where available, HLA class I and class II types were obtained from metadata supplied by the sample provider rather than from assay-based typing. Study-wide conclusions, independent of this receptor: The amount of clinical and demographic metadata varied by source and participant and was provided uncurated.

TCRbeta CDR3 regions were amplified from genomic DNA by means of the immunoSEQ Assay, a bias-controlled multiplex PCR. On the authors' methods: Nucleated cell counts per sample were estimated from amplification of reference gene primers within the assay. To quantify the absolute abundance of each unique TCRbeta CDR3 rearrangement, sequence reads were collapsed and filtered. For each sample, productive Simpson clonality was calculated as the square root of Simpson's diversity index across productive rearrangements. TCRdb provides this immuneACCESS table in a form limited to in-frame rearrangements. Some clones are lacking; in checked studies, under half of them reflect an unresolved V gene, and why the rest are absent is not known. That table furnishes V, J and clone size, whereas the DNA furnished D and trimming. This sample is represented by some 180,000 clones; approximately 80% of them were singletons. Jointly, the top ten make up roughly 6.3% of the sample.

Whole blood was collected in K2EDTA tubes by collaborating institutions according to the institutions' own protocols. For TCRbeta analysis, collaborators shipped samples as frozen whole blood, isolated PBMCs, or DNA extracted from either of those sample types. The sample comprised peripheral blood. This clonotype was sampled from a human donor in a cohort sampled during active COVID-19.

The CDR3 protein is CASSYSGPTINGYTF. The DNA is as follows: TGTGCCAGCAGTTACTCGGGGCCTACCATAAATGGCTACACCTTC. The sequence joins TRBV6-5 to TRBJ1-2; TRBD1 could be the D gene, as 5 bases match. Cut back by 0 bases and 6 bases, the V and J ends lie 14 bases apart. CDR1 and CDR2 are read off the germline V gene as MNHEY and SVGAGI. CDR3 length: 15 amino acids, cysteine to phenylalanine. This entry keeps only the CDR3 DNA: 45 bases, framed from base 1.